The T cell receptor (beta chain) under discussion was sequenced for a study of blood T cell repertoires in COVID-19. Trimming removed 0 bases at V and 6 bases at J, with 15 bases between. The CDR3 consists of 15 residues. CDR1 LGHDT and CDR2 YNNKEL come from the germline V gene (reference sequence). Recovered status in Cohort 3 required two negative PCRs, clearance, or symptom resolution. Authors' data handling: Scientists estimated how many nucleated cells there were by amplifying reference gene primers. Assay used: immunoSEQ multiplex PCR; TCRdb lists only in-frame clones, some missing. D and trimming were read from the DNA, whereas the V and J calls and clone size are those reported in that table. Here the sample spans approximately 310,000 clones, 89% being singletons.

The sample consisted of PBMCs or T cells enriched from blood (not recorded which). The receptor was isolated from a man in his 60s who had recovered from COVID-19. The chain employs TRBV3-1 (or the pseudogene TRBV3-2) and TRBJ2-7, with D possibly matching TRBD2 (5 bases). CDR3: CASSQDNGGGREQYF. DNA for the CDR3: TGTGCCAGCAGCCAAGATAACGGAGGTGGCCGCGAGCAGTACTTC.